The T cell receptor (beta chain) described here comes from a study of T cells in Graves' hyperthyroidism and ophthalmopathy. Diagnoses were established using clinical symptoms, serum thyroxine and TRAb, thyroid ultrasound and orbital computed tomography. Amplified TCR beta CDR3 regions derived from RNA transcripts. Primed by the HTBI set, a first-round RT-PCR was run on the TCR CDR3. MiXCR was run by TCRdb on the multiplex PCR reads, yielding one entry per CDR3 protein. The profile shows 350,000 or so distinct CDR3 sequences, around 18% of them singletons. CDR1 is SQVTM and CDR2 is ANQGSEA in the germline V gene. This CDR3 spans 13 amino acids. The V end lost 3 bases, the J end lost 0 bases, and 8 bases lay between the germline ends.

Sequencing was carried out using blood. The rearrangement uses TRBV29-1 and TRBJ1-2; D is uncertain. This TCR was recovered from a woman in her thirties or forties with Graves' ophthalmopathy. The CDR3 protein is CSVDLQTNYGYTF. CDR3 DNA sequence: TGCAGCGTTGACCTACAGACTAACTATGGCTACACCTTC.